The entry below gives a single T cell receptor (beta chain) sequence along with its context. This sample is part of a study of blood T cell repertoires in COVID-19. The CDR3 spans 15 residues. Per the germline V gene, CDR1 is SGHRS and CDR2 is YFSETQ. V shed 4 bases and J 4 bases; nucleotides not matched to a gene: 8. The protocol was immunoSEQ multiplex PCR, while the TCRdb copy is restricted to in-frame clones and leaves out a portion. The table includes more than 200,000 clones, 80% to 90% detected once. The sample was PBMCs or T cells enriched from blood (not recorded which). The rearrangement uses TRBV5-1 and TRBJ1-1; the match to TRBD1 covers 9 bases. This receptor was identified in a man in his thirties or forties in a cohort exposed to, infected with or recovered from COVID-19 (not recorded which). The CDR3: CASSTRQGGGTEAFF. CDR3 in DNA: TGCGCCAGCAGCACCCGACAGGGGGGGGGCACTGAAGCTTTCTTT.